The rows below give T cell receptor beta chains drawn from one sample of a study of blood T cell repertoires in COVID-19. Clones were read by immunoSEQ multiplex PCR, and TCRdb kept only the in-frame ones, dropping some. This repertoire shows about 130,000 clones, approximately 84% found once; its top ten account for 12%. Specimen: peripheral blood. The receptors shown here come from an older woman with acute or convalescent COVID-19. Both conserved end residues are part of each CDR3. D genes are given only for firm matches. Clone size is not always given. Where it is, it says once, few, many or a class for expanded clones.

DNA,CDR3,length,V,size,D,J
TGTGCCAGCAGCCCCCGGACAGGCCCCCCCGCCTACGAGCAGTACTTC,CASSPRTGPPAYEQYF,16,TRBV21-1,once,-,TRBJ2-7
TGTGCCAGCAGCTCGGGACAGGGGGATAATTCACCCCTCCACTTT,CASSSGQGDNSPLHF,15,TRBV11-3,-,TRBD1,TRBJ1-6
TGTGCCAGCAGTGGACAGGGCCAGCGAGCTTTCTTT,CASSGQGQRAFF,12,TRBV2,few,TRBD1,TRBJ1-1
TGTGCCAGCAGCCTTGGGCCCAATGGGGCCAACGTCCTGACTTTC,CASSLGPNGANVLTF,15,TRBV7-9,once,-,TRBJ2-6
TGTGCCAGCAGCCTTCGGGAGGCGCATCACACCTTC,CASSLREAHHTF,12,TRBV7-8,-,-,TRBJ1-2
TGTGCCAGCAGCTTGGGCAGGGGGTTCCAAGAGACCCAGTACTTC,CASSLGRGFQETQYF,15,TRBV5-4,-,TRBD1,TRBJ2-5
TGTGCCAGCCGGGGGTCGAGCTCCTACAATGAGCAGTTCTTC,CASRGSSSYNEQFF,14,TRBV19,-,-,TRBJ2-1
TGTGCCAGCAGCTTGGCCTCGGGTTCGGGATACAATGAGCAGTTCTTC,CASSLASGSGYNEQFF,16,TRBV5-6,-,-,TRBJ2-1
TGTGCCAGCAGTTACTTGGGGGCTGATGGCTACACCTTC,CASSYLGADGYTF,13,TRBV6-5,-,-,TRBJ1-2
TGCAGTGCTCCGAGAGACTATGGCTACACCTTC,CSAPRDYGYTF,11,TRBV20-1,few,-,TRBJ1-2
TGTGCCAGCTCACCAAGGGGTATCGGTAATTCACCCCTCCACTTT,CASSPRGIGNSPLHF,15,TRBV18,-,-,TRBJ1-6
TGTGCCAGTAGTATTGGGGGGACGTACACAGATACGCAGTATTTT,CASSIGGTYTDTQYF,15,TRBV19,-,-,TRBJ2-3
TGCAGTGCTAGCGGGACAGATACGCAGTATTTT,CSASGTDTQYF,11,TRBV20-1,-,-,TRBJ2-3
TGTGCCAGCAGCACCTACAGGACCTATGGCTACACCTTC,CASSTYRTYGYTF,13,TRBV6-5,few,-,TRBJ1-2
TGTGCCACCAGCGCAGGGGTGCGCACTGAAGCTTTCTTT,CATSAGVRTEAFF,13,TRBV24-1,-,-,TRBJ1-1
TGCGCCAGCACCGACAGGGTTCCCCTCTCTGGGGCCAACGTCCTGACTTTC,CASTDRVPLSGANVLTF,17,TRBV4-1,-,TRBD1,TRBJ2-6
TGTGCCACCAGTGATTTTGGAGACAGGGGCACAGATACGCAGTATTTT,CATSDFGDRGTDTQYF,16,TRBV24-1,-,TRBD1,TRBJ2-3
TGTGCCAGCTCACCGACAGGGACTAATGAAAAACTGTTTTTT,CASSPTGTNEKLFF,14,TRBV18,-,TRBD1,TRBJ1-4
TGTGCCAGCACTGAGGCGCTACAAGAGACCCAGTACTTC,CASTEALQETQYF,13,TRBV28,-,-,TRBJ2-5
TGTGCCAGCAGCCCTCTCCAAGAGACCCAGTACTTC,CASSPLQETQYF,12,TRBV11-2,-,-,TRBJ2-5
TGTGCCAGCACCTACGGGGGGGTGCGTAATTCACCCCTCCACTTT,CASTYGGVRNSPLHF,15,TRBV27,-,-,TRBJ1-6
TGTGCCAGCAGCCCCAGGGGGCCTTCCAATCAGCCCCAGCATTTT,CASSPRGPSNQPQHF,15,TRBV3-1/TRBV3-2,few,TRBD1,TRBJ1-5
TGTGCCGTGGAGACTTCAAGCTCCTATAATTCACCCCTCCACTTT,CAVETSSSYNSPLHF,15,TRBV5-8,-,-,TRBJ1-6
TGTGCCACCAGTGACACGACAGGGAGTCGTCAGCCCCAGCATTTT,CATSDTTGSRQPQHF,15,TRBV24-1,-,TRBD1,TRBJ1-5
TGTGCCAGCAGTTTGAGGGGGACAGGGGCCAGAGGGGCCCAGTACTTC,CASSLRGTGARGAQYF,16,TRBV27,-,TRBD1,TRBJ2-5
TGTGCCAGCAGCCGACAAGACAGGAACACTGAAGCTTTCTTT,CASSRQDRNTEAFF,14,TRBV11-2,-,-,TRBJ1-1
TGCAGCGTTGTAGCGTTGGGAGGGGTTGCCTACGAGCAGTACTTC,CSVVALGGVAYEQYF,15,TRBV29-1,-,TRBD2,TRBJ2-7
TGTGCCAGCAGTCGCCGTAGCAGCGGGGACACTTACGAGCAGTACTTC,CASSRRSSGDTYEQYF,16,TRBV7-9,-,-,TRBJ2-7